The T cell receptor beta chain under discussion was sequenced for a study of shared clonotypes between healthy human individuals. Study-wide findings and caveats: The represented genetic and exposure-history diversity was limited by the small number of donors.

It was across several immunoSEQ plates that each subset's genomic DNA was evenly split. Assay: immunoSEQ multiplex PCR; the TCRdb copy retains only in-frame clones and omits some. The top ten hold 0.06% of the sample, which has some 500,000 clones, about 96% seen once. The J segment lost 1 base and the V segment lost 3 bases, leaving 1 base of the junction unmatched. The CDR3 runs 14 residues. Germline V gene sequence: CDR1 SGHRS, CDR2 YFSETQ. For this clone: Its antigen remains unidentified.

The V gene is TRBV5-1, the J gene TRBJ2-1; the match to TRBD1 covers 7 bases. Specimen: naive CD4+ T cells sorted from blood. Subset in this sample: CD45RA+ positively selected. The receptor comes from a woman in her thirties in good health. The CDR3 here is CASSSGQSYNEQFF. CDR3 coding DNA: TGCGCCAGCAGCTCGGGACAGTCCTACAATGAGCAGTTCTTC.